This T cell receptor beta chain was profiled in a study of T cell clonality in common variable immunodeficiency. Study-level results: CVID subjects showed higher TCRbeta clonality than healthy controls. In common variable immunodeficiency, TCR beta chains reportedly carried fewer deletions and N-nucleotide insertions.

At least ten counts were recorded for this clone. The antigen is not known. The read terminates 3 residues before the CDR3 end, so the remaining end is supplied by the germline J gene. Assay: immunoSEQ multiplex PCR; the TCRdb copy retains only in-frame clones and omits some. The sample was found to contain approximately 38,000 clones, and every one recurs. V was pared by 3 bases and J by 3 bases, with 8 bases of the junction left unmatched. The CDR3 extends over 17 amino acids. CDR1 and CDR2 from the germline V gene are KGHSH and LQKENI. The sequencing sample was made of peripheral blood mononuclear cells. V and J are TRBV18 and TRBJ1-5; 10 bases fit TRBD1. This TCR was sampled from a human donor with common variable immunodeficiency. CDR3 protein: CASSPLGQGRINQPQHF. The part of the CDR3 DNA that was read is TGTGCCAGCTCACCTTTGGGACAGGGGAGGATCAATCAGCCC.